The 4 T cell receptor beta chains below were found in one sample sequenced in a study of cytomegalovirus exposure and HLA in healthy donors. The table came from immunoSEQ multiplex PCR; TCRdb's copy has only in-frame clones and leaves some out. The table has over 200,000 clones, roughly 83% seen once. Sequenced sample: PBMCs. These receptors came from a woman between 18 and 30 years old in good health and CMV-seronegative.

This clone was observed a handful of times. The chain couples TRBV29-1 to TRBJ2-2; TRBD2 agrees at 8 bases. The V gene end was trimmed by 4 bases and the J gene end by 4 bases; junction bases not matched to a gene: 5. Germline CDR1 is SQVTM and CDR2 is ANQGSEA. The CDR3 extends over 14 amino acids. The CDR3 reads CSVGTSGATGELFF. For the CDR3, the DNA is TGCAGCGTTGGTACTAGCGGAGCCACCGGGGAGCTGTTTTTT.

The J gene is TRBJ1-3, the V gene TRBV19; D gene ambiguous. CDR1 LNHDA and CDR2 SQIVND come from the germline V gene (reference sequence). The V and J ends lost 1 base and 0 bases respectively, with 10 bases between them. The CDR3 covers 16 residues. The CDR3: CASSIGRQHSGNTIYF. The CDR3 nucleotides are TGTGCCAGTAGTATAGGGAGGCAGCACTCTGGAAACACCATATATTTT.

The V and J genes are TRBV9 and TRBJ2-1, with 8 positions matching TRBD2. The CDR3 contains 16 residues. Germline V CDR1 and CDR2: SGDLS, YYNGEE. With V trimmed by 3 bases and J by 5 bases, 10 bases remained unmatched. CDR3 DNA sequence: TGTGCCAGCAGCGCCAACCGACTAGCGTCTCACAATGAGCAGTTCTTC. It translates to CASSANRLASHNEQFF.

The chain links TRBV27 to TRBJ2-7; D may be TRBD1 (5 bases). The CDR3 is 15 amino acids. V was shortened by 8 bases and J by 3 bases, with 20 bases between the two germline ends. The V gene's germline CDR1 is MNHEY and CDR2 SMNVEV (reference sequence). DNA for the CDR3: TGTGCCAGCGCTCAGGGTGGCCAGGTATACTACGAGCAGTACTTC. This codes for CASAQGGQVYYEQYF.